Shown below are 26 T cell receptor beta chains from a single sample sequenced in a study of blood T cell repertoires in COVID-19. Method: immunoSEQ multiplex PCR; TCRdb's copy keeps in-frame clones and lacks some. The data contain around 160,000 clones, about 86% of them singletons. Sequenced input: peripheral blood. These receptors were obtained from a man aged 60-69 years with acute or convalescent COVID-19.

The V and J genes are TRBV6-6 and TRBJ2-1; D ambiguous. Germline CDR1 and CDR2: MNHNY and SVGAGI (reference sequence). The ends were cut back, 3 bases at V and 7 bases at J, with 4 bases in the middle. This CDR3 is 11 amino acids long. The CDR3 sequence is CASSYENEQFF. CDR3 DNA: TGTGCCAGCAGTTATGAGAATGAGCAGTTCTTC.

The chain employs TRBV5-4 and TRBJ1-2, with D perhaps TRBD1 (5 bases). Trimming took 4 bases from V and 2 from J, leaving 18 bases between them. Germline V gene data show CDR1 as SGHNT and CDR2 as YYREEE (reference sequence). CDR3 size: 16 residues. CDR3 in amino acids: CASSLDSGGGNYGYTF. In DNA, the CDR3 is TGTGCCAGCAGCCTTGACTCCGGGGGGGGAAACTATGGCTACACCTTC.

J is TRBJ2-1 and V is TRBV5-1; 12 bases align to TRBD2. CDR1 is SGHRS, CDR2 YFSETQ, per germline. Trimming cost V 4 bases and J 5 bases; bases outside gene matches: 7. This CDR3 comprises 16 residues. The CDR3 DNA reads TGCGCCAGCAGCCTCCCGACTAGCGGGAGCGACAATGAGCAGTTCTTC. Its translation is CASSLPTSGSDNEQFF. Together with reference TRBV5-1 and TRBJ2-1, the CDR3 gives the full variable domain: KAGVTQTPRYLIKTRGQQVTLSCSPISGHRSVSWYQQTPGQGLQFLFEYFSETQRNKGNFPGRFSGRQFSNSRSEMNVSTLELGDSALYLCASSLPTSGSDNEQFFGPGTRLTVL.

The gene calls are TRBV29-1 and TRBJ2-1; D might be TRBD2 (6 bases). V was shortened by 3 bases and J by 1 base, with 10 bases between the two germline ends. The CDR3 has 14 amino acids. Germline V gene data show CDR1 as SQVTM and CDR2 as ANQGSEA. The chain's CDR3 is CSVESSASYNEQFF. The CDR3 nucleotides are TGCAGCGTTGAGTCTAGCGCGTCCTACAATGAGCAGTTCTTC.

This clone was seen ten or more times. CDR3 sequence: CASSPLGGEKLFF. DNA of the CDR3: TGTGCCAGCAGCCCCTTGGGGGGTGAAAAACTGTTTTTT. The gene calls are TRBV27 and TRBJ1-4, with a tentative D call TRBD1 (5 bases). The V gene's germline CDR1 is MNHEY and CDR2 SMNVEV (reference sequence). Trimming pared 6 bases from V and 7 bases from J, leaving 12 bases between. The length of the CDR3 is 13 residues.

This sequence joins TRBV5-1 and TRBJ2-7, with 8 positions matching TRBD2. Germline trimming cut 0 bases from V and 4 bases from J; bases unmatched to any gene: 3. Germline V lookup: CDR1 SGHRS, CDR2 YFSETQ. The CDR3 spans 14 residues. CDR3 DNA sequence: TGCGCCAGCAGCTTGGCCAGCGGGAGATACGAGCAGTACTTC. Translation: CASSLASGRYEQYF.

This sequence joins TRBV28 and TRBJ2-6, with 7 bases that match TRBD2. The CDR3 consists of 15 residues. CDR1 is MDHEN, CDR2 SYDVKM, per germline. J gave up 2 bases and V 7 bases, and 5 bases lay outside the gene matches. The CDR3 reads CASTERGPGANVLTF. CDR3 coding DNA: TGTGCCAGCACGGAGCGGGGCCCTGGGGCCAACGTCCTGACTTTC.

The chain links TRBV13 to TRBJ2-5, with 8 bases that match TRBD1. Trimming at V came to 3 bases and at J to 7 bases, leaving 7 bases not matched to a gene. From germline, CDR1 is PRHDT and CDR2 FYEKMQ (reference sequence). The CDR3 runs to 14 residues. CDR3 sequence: CASSFGQGWVTQYF. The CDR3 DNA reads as TGTGCCAGCAGCTTTGGACAGGGTTGGGTGACCCAGTACTTC.

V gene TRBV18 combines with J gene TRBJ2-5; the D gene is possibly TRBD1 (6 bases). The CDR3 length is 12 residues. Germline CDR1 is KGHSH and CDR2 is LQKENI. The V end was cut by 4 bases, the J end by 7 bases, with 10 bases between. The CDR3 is CASSQGDRTQYF. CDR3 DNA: TGTGCCAGCTCACAGGGGGATAGGACCCAGTACTTC.

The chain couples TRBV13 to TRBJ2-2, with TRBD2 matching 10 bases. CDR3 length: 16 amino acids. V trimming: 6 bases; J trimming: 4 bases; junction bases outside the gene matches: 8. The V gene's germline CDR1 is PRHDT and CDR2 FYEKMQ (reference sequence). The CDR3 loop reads CASRPGLAVSTGELFF. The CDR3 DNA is TGTGCCAGCAGACCCGGACTAGCGGTTTCCACCGGGGAGCTGTTTTTT.

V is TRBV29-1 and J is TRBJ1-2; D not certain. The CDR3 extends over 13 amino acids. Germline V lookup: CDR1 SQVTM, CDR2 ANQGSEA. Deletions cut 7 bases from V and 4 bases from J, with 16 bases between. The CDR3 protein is CSDALGLGYGYTF. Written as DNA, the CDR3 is TGCAGCGACGCGCTGGGCTTGGGCTATGGCTACACCTTC.

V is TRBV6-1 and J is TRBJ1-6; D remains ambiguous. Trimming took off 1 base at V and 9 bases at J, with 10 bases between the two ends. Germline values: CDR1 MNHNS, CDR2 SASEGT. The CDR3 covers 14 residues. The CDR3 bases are TGTGCCAGCAGTGAAGTGCAGGTCTCTTCACCCCTCCACTTT. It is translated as CASSEVQVSSPLHF.

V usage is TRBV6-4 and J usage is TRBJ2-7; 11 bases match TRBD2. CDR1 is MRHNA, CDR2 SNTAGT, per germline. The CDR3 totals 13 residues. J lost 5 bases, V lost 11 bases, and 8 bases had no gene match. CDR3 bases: TGTGCCCCCGGGCTAGCGGGAGGTCACGAGCAGTACTTC. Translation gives CAPGLAGGHEQYF.

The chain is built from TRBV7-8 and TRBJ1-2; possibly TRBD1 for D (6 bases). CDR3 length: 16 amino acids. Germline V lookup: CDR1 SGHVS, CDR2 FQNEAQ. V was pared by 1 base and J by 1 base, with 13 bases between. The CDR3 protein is CASSLGVRGLNYGYTF. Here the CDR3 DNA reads TGTGCCAGCAGCTTAGGGGTGCGGGGGCTTAACTATGGCTACACCTTC.

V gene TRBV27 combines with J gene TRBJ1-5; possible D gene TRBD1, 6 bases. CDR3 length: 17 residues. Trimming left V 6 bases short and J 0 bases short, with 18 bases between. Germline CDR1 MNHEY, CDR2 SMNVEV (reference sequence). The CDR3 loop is CASRALGGGNSNQPQHF. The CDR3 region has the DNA TGTGCCAGCAGAGCCCTGGGCGGGGGCAATAGCAATCAGCCCCAGCATTTT.

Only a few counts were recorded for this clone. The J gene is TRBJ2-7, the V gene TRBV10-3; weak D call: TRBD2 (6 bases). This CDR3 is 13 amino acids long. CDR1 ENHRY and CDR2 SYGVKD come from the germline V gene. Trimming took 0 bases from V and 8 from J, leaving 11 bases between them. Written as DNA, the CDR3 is TGTGCCATCAGTGAGTCGGCTAGCGAAAAGCAGTACTTC. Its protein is CAISESASEKQYF.

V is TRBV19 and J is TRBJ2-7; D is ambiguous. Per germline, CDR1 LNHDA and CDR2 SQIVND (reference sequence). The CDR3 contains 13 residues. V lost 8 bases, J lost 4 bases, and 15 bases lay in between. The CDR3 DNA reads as TGTGCCAGTTCCACGGCGGTCGGGTACGAGCAGTACTTC. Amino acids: CASSTAVGYEQYF.

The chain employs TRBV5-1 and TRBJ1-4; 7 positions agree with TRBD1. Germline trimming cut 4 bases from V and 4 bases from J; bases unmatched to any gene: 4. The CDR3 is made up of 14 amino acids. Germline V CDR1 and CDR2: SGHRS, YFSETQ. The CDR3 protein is CASSERDSNEKLFF. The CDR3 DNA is TGCGCCAGCAGCGAACGGGACAGTAATGAAAAACTGTTTTTT. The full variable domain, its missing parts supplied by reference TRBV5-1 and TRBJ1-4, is KAGVTQTPRYLIKTRGQQVTLSCSPISGHRSVSWYQQTPGQGLQFLFEYFSETQRNKGNFPGRFSGRQFSNSRSEMNVSTLELGDSALYLCASSERDSNEKLFFGSGTQLSVL.

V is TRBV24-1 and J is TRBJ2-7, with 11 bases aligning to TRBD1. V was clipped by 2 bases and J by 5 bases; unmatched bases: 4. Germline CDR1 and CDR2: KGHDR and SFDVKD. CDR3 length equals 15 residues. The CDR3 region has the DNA TGTGCCACCAGTGATTCGGGACAGGGGGGCCACGAGCAGTACTTC. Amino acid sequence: CATSDSGQGGHEQYF.

The CDR3 is CASRQDRGPQETQYF. The DNA of the CDR3 is TGTGCCAGCAGGCAGGACAGGGGACCCCAAGAGACCCAGTACTTC. The chain carries TRBV2 and TRBJ2-5; 9 nucleotides agree with TRBD1. Per germline, CDR1 SNHLY and CDR2 FYNNEI. The V gene end was trimmed by 6 bases and the J gene end by 1 base; junction bases not matched to a gene: 6. CDR3 length equals 15 residues.

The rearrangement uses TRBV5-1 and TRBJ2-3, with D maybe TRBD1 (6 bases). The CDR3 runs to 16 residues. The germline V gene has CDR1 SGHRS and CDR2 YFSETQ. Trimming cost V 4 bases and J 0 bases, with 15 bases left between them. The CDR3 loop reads CASSPARQASTDTQYF. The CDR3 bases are TGCGCCAGCAGCCCAGCCCGACAGGCTAGCACAGATACGCAGTATTTT.

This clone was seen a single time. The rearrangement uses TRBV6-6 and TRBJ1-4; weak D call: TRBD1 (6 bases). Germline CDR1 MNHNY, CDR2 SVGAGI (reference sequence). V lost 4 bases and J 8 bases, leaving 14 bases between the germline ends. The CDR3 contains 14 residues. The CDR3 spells CASSFTGLGEKLFF. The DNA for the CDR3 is TGTGCCAGCAGTTTCACAGGGCTAGGGGAAAAACTGTTTTTT.

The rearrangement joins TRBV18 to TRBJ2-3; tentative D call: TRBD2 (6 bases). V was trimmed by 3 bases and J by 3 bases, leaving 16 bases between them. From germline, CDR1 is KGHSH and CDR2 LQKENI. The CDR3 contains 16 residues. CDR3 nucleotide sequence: TGTGCCAGCTCACCCAGGAATAGCGGCTGGACAGATACGCAGTATTTT. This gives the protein CASSPRNSGWTDTQYF. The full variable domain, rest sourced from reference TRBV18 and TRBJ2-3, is NAGVMQNPRHLVRRRGQEARLRCSPMKGHSHVYWYRQLPEEGLKFMVYLQKENIIDESGMPKERFSAEFPKEGPSILRIQQVVRGDSAAYFCASSPRNSGWTDTQYFGPGTRLTVL.

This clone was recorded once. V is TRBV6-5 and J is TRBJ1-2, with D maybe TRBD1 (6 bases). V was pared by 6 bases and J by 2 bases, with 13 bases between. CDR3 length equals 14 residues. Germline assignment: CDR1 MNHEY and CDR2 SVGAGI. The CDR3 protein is CASRRGGGNYGYTF. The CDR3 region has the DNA TGTGCCAGCAGGCGCGGGGGGGGCAACTATGGCTACACCTTC.

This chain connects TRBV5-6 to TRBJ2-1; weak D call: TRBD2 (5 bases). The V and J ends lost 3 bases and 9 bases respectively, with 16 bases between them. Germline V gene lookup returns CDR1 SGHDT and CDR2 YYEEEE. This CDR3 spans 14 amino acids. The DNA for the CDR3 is TGTGCCAGCAGCTGGGGTAGAGGGTACGGTGAGCAGTTCTTC. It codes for CASSWGRGYGEQFF.

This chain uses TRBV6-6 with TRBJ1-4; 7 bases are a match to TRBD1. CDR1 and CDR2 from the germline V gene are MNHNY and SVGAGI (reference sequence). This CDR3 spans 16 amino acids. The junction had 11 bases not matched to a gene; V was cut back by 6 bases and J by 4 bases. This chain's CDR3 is CASSGKDRANNEKLFF. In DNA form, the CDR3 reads TGTGCCAGCAGCGGAAAAGACAGGGCCAATAATGAAAAACTGTTTTTT.